This TCR beta chain appears in the sequencing data of a study of blood T cell repertoires in COVID-19. As for the study in general: Collection of acute and convalescent COVID-19 samples took place in the United States, Italy and Spain. Sample material is recorded as cDNA or gDNA derived from T cells, B-cell-depleted T cells, or PBMCs.

The CDR3 runs 14 residues. Germline CDR1 reads SGHNT; CDR2 reads YYREEE (reference sequence). V lost 2 bases and J 4 bases, leaving 12 bases between the germline ends. Original data processing: Estimated nucleated cell counts came from reference gene primer amplification. Sequencing was performed with immunoSEQ multiplex PCR; in TCRdb, only in-frame clones are kept and a portion is missing. V, J and clone size are those of that table, while D and trimming were read from the DNA. The repertoire includes about 250,000 clones, about 83% of them detected once, and about 5.7% sits in the top ten. The source material was peripheral blood. The V gene is TRBV5-4, the J gene TRBJ2-5, with a weak D call TRBD1 (6 bases). The TCR comes from a man older than 75 with acute or convalescent COVID-19. The CDR3 region has the DNA TGTGCCAGCAGCTTTGGGGGCGAAGGAGAGACCCAGTACTTC. It encodes CASSFGGEGETQYF.